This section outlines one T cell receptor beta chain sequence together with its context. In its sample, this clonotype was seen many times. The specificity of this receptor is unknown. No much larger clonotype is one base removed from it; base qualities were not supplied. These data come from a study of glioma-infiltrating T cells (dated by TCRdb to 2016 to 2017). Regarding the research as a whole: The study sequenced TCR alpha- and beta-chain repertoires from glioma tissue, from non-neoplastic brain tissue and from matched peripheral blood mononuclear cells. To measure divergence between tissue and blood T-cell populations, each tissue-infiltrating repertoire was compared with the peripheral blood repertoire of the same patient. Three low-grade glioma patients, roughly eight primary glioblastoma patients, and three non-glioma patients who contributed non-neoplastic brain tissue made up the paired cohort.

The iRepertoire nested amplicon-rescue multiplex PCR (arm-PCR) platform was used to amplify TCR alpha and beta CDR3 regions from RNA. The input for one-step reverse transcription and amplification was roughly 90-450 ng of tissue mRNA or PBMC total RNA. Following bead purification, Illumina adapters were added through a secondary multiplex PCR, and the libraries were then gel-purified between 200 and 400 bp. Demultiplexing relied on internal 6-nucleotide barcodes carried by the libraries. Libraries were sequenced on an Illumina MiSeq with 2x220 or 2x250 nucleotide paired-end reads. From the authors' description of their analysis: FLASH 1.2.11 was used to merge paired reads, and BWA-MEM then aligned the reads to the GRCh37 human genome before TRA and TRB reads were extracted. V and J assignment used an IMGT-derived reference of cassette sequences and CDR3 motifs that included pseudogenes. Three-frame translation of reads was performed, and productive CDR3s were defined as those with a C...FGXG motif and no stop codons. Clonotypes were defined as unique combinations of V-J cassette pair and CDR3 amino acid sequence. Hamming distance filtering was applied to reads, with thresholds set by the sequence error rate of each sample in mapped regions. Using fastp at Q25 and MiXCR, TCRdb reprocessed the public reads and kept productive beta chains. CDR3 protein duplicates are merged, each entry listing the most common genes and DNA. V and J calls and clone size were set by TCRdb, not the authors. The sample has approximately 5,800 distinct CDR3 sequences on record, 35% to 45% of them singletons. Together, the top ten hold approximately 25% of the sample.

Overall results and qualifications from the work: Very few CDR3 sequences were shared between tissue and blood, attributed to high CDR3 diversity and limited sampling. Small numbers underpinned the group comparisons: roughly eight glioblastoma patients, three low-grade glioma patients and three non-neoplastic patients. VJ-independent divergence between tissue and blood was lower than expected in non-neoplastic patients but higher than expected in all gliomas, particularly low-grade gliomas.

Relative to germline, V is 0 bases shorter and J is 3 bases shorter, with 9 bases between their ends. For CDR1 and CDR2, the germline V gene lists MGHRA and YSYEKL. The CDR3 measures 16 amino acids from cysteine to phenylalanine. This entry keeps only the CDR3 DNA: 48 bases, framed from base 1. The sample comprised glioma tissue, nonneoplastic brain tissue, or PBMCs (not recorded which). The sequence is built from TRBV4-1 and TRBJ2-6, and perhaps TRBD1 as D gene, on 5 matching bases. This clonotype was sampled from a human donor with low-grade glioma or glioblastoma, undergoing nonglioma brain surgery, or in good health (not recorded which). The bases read TGCGCCAGCAGCCAAGATAGGGGAATTGGGGCCAACGTCCTGACTTTC. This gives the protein CASSQDRGIGANVLTF.